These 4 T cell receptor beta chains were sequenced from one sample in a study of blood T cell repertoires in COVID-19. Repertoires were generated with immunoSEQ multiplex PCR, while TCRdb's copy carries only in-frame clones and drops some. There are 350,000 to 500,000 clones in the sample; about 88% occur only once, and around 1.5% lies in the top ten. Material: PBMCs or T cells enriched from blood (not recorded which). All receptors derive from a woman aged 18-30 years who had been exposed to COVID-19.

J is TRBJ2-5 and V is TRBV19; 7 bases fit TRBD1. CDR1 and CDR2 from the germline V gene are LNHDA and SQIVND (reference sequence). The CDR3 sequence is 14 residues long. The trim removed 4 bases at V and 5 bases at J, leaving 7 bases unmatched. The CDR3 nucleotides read TGTGCCAGTAGTACTCCGACAGGGACGGAGACCCAGTACTTC. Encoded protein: CASSTPTGTETQYF.

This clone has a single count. This chain's CDR3 is CASRGDRGCQPQHF. The CDR3 DNA reads TGCGCCAGCAGGGGGGACAGGGGTTGTCAGCCCCAGCATTTT. This rearrangement joins TRBV4-3 to TRBJ1-5; 10 bases agree with TRBD1. CDR3 length equals 14 residues. Germline CDR1 and CDR2: LGHNA and YSLEER. With 6 bases clipped from V and 6 bases from J, the junction kept 5 bases outside the gene matches.

Written as DNA, the CDR3 is TGTGCCAGCAGCCAATCGACTGGGAACACTGAAGCTTTCTTT. Translating gives CASSQSTGNTEAFF. V usage is TRBV4-2 and J usage is TRBJ1-1; D gene ambiguous. The CDR3 consists of 14 residues. The germline V gene has CDR1 LGHNA and CDR2 YNFKEQ. V lost 2 bases and J 1 base, leaving 8 bases between the germline ends.

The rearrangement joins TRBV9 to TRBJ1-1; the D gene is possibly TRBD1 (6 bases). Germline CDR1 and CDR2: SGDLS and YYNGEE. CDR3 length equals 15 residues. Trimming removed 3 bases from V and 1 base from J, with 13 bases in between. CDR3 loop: CASSERGGANTEAFF. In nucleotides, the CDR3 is TGTGCCAGCAGCGAACGTGGGGGGGCGAACACTGAAGCTTTCTTT.